The clone carrying this T cell receptor beta chain was seen a single time. No antigen is known for it. The source of the sample is a study of cytomegalovirus exposure and HLA in healthy donors. Germline V gene data show CDR1 as MNHEY and CDR2 as SVGAGI. The CDR3 contains 16 residues. The V end was cut by 0 bases, the J end by 4 bases, with 13 bases between. PCR used 60 Vbeta primers and 13 Jbeta primers. Sequenced by immunoSEQ multiplex PCR; TCRdb stores in-frame clones only, minus some. The profile shows 85,000 to 130,000 clones, roughly 80% of them singletons. The donors were healthy bone marrow donors. Study-wide findings and caveats: Per a prior analysis, the majority of TCR beta V segments were productive roughly 87% or roughly 30% of the time. The listing of about 150 TCR beta chains classed them as cytomegalovirus-associated. Later analysis placed DRB1 highest and HLA-C lowest in TCR association rates, which differed by HLA locus.

The receptor was isolated from a man in his forties or fifties in good health and CMV-seronegative. Sequenced: PBMCs. The chain employs TRBV6-5 and TRBJ1-3; D remains ambiguous. CDR3 sequence: CASSYSGRPGGNTIYF. As DNA, the CDR3 is TGTGCCAGCAGTTACTCGGGCAGACCGGGAGGAAACACCATATATTTT.